The T cell receptor beta chain described here comes from a study of OX40 agonist ivuxolimab in advanced cancers. Sequencing was performed with immunoSEQ multiplex PCR; in TCRdb, only in-frame clones are kept and a portion is missing. The table includes about 45,000 clones, 80% to 90% detected once. As for this clone: Its antigen remains unknown.

Study findings and constraints: In general, CD8+ T cells held more expanded clones than CD4+ did, on average.

V lost 3 bases and J 4 bases, leaving 21 bases between the germline ends. Germline assignment: CDR1 GTSNPN and CDR2 SVGIG (reference sequence). The CDR3 is 16 amino acids. The TCR was taken from an adult with an advanced solid tumor such as melanoma, head and neck, liver or kidney cancer. This specimen was CD4+ or CD8+ T cells sorted from blood, taken in a trial of the OX40 agonist ivuxolimab. This chain connects TRBV30 to TRBJ1-2; the D gene is possibly TRBD1 (5 bases). The CDR3, as DNA: TGTGCCTGGAGCGCGCCCACCGGGACGCAGGCCTATGGCTACACCTTC. Its translation: CAWSAPTGTQAYGYTF.